This is a list of T cell receptor beta chains from one sample in a study of T cells in Graves' hyperthyroidism and ophthalmopathy. In TCRdb, the multiplex PCR reads were re-called with MiXCR into one record per CDR3 protein. The table records hundreds of thousands of distinct CDR3 sequences, approximately 40% of them present only once. The sample taken for sequencing was blood. The origin of the receptors is a woman between 40 and 50 years old with Graves' hyperthyroidism. Each CDR3 is given with its conserved first and last residue. A D gene is named only where the DNA matches it firmly. Clone size, where shown, is once, few, many, or a class for clones that have expanded.

v_call,clone_size,j_call,d_call,cdr3_aa,cdr3_nt
TRBV5-4,many,TRBJ1-1,TRBD1,CASSPDREREAFF,TGTGCCAGCAGCCCAGACAGGGAACGCGAAGCTTTCTTT
TRBV2,NA,TRBJ1-5,TRBD1,CASSEGTGRDQPQHF,TGTGCCAGCAGCGAGGGGACAGGGAGGGATCAGCCCCAGCATTTT
TRBV20-1,NA,TRBJ2-7,TRBD2,CSAMGLAGDYEQYF,TGCAGTGCTATGGGGCTAGCGGGAGACTACGAGCAGTACTTC
TRBV10-3,NA,TRBJ2-7,NA,CAISYEVTYEQYF,TGTGCCATCAGTTACGAGGTGACCTACGAGCAGTACTTC
TRBV19,NA,TRBJ1-3,NA,CASSIGGIVDTIYF,TGTGCCAGTAGTATAGGGGGCATCGTAGACACCATATATTTT
TRBV12-3/TRBV12-4,NA,TRBJ1-4,NA,CASSLFKNEKLFF,TGTGCCAGCAGTTTGTTTAAAAATGAAAAACTGTTTTTT
TRBV15,many,TRBJ2-5,NA,CATSIYRGKEWVGQYF,TGTGCCACCAGCATCTACCGGGGCAAGGAGTGGGTGGGCCAGTACTTC
TRBV12-3/TRBV12-4,many,TRBJ1-2,TRBD1,CASRGQGEGNTF,TGTGCCAGCAGGGGACAGGGGGAGGGAAACACCTTC
TRBV10-3,NA,TRBJ2-3,TRBD2,CASASGGGTQYF,TGTGCCAGCGCATCGGGAGGTGGTACGCAGTATTTT
TRBV19,many,TRBJ1-1,NA,CASAREGTEAFF,TGTGCCAGTGCCAGGGAGGGCACTGAAGCTTTCTTT
TRBV20-1,many,TRBJ1-2,NA,CSAQVYGYTF,TGCAGTGCCCAGGTCTATGGCTACACCTTC
TRBV4-3,NA,TRBJ2-5,TRBD2,CASSQYLSGGEGTQYF,TGCGCCAGCAGCCAGTACCTAAGCGGGGGGGAGGGGACCCAGTACTTC
TRBV7-3,many,TRBJ2-7,NA,CASSLDHLSSEQYF,TGTGCCAGCAGCTTGGACCATCTATCTTCAGAGCAGTACTTC
TRBV12-3/TRBV12-4,NA,TRBJ1-5,TRBD1,CASSSSVGQGAQPQHF,TGTGCCAGCAGTTCCAGTGTTGGACAGGGAGCTCAGCCCCAGCATTTT
TRBV10-3,few,TRBJ1-3,NA,CAISGSRGNRNTIYF,TGTGCCATCAGTGGGTCACGAGGGAACCGAAACACCATATATTTT
TRBV29-1,many,TRBJ1-1,TRBD1,CSVLKGQANSQAFF,TGCAGCGTTCTTAAAGGACAGGCAAACTCCCAAGCTTTCTTT
TRBV7-2,many,TRBJ2-2,NA,CATAKGQGYTGELFF,TGTGCCACAGCCAAGGGGCAGGGATACACCGGGGAGCTGTTTTTT
TRBV6-2/TRBV6-3,few,TRBJ2-7,TRBD2,CASSYIGLAGSYEQYF,TGTGCCAGCAGTTACATCGGACTAGCGGGGAGCTACGAGCAGTACTTC
TRBV2,many,TRBJ2-6,TRBD2,CATRWREAAGANVLTF,TGTGCGACCAGGTGGCGGGAGGCGGCTGGGGCCAACGTCCTGACTTTC
TRBV29-1,once,TRBJ1-1,NA,CSVVAGDTEAFF,TGCAGCGTTGTGGCAGGGGACACTGAAGCTTTCTTT
TRBV7-4,many,TRBJ1-1,NA,CASSSNRLGKTEAFF,TGTGCCAGCAGCAGCAACAGGTTAGGGAAAACTGAAGCTTTCTTT
TRBV30,many,TRBJ2-5,NA,CAWANRDQETQYF,TGTGCCTGGGCAAACCGGGACCAAGAGACCCAGTACTTC
TRBV2,NA,TRBJ1-2,TRBD1,CASSYGTGGYGYTF,TGTGCCAGCAGTTATGGGACAGGGGGATATGGCTACACCTTC
TRBV2,many,TRBJ1-2,NA,CARADMGSPLYGYTF,TGTGCCAGAGCCGACATGGGGTCCCCCCTCTATGGCTACACCTTC
TRBV7-2,NA,TRBJ1-2,TRBD1,CASSYRGQLYGYTF,TGTGCCAGCAGCTACCGGGGACAGCTCTATGGCTACACCTTC
TRBV6-1,many,TRBJ1-6,NA,CASSEIAGESPLHF,TGTGCCAGCAGTGAGATCGCGGGGGAATCACCCCTCCACTTT
TRBV12-5,NA,TRBJ1-1,TRBD1,CASSPTDRENTEAFF,TGTGCTAGTAGCCCTACGGACAGGGAGAACACTGAAGCTTTCTTT
TRBV20-1,many,TRBJ1-2,NA,CSAGPRTENYGYTF,TGCAGTGCTGGTCCCAGGACAGAGAACTATGGCTACACCTTC
TRBV20-1,few,TRBJ1-2,TRBD1,CSAPFEQGHGYTF,TGCAGTGCCCCTTTTGAACAGGGGCATGGCTACACCTTC
TRBV7-2,many,TRBJ1-4,TRBD1,CASSRRGGTNEKLFF,TGTGCCAGCAGCCGCAGGGGGGGCACTAATGAAAAACTGTTTTTT
TRBV29-1,many,TRBJ2-2,TRBD1,CSVGQGAPGELFF,TGCAGCGTTGGGCAGGGGGCACCCGGGGAGCTGTTTTTT
TRBV6-5,NA,TRBJ1-6,NA,CASSLGEVGSPLHF,TGTGCCAGCAGCTTAGGAGAGGTGGGGTCACCCCTCCACTTT
TRBV7-2,few,TRBJ2-2,NA,CASSQGGGSNTGELFF,TGCGCCAGCAGCCAGGGGGGGGGTTCGAACACCGGGGAGCTGTTTTTT
TRBV19,many,TRBJ1-6,NA,CASTRRPEGNSPLHF,TGTGCCAGTACCCGCCGCCCGGAGGGTAATTCACCCCTCCACTTT
TRBV7-1,few,TRBJ2-1,TRBD2,CASSSTSGSYNEQFF,TGTGCCAGCAGCTCTACTAGCGGGAGTTACAATGAGCAGTTCTTC
TRBV29-1,NA,TRBJ1-3,NA,CSVGKTSNTIYF,TGCAGCGTTGGGAAGACCTCGAACACCATATATTTT
TRBV5-1,NA,TRBJ2-7,TRBD2,CASSAELAGGSYEQYF,TGCGCCAGCAGCGCGGAACTAGCGGGAGGCTCCTACGAGCAGTACTTC
TRBV10-3,NA,TRBJ1-2,NA,CASRLDRGDYGYTF,TGTGCCAGCAGGCTTGACCGAGGGGATTATGGCTACACCTTC
TRBV15,many,TRBJ2-5,TRBD2,CATSRVASGRAFKTQYF,TGTGCCACCAGCAGAGTGGCTAGCGGGAGGGCCTTTAAGACCCAGTACTTC
TRBV7-9,many,TRBJ1-5,NA,CASSLAGSINQPQHF,TGTGCCAGCAGCTTGGCAGGGTCCATCAATCAGCCCCAGCATTTT
TRBV20-1,once,TRBJ2-7,NA,CSAMQSGPYYEQYF,TGCAGTGCCATGCAGTCGGGACCCTACTACGAGCAGTACTTC
TRBV10-3,NA,TRBJ1-4,NA,CAIRPGTRGHENEKLFF,TGTGCCATCAGACCCGGGACAAGGGGCCATGAGAATGAAAAACTGTTTTTT
TRBV20-1,NA,TRBJ1-4,TRBD1,CSASGQGGEKPFF,TGCAGTGCCTCGGGACAGGGGGGTGAAAAACCGTTTTTT
TRBV12-3/TRBV12-4,NA,TRBJ1-2,NA,CASTPTSRQGPGYTF,TGTGCCAGCACCCCGACGAGTCGTCAGGGTCCTGGCTACACCTTC
TRBV5-1,few,TRBJ2-7,NA,CASSFGLLAESEQYF,TGTGCCAGCAGCTTCGGTCTGTTGGCGGAATCGGAGCAGTACTTC
TRBV7-9,many,TRBJ1-2,NA,CASSTRDAGYGYTF,TGTGCCAGCAGCACTAGGGACGCGGGATATGGCTACACCTTC
TRBV4-3,NA,TRBJ1-2,NA,CAISPRGLYGYTF,TGCGCCATCTCACCGAGGGGACTCTATGGCTACACCTTC
TRBV2,many,TRBJ1-1,NA,CASREGEANTEAFF,TGTGCCAGCAGGGAGGGGGAGGCGAACACTGAAGCTTTCTTT
TRBV20-1,many,TRBJ1-6,NA,CSAIGTVNSPLHF,TGCAGTGCTATAGGGACGGTCAATTCACCCCTCCACTTT
TRBV5-1,few,TRBJ2-7,NA,CASSLGGGDHEQYF,TGCGCCAGCAGCTTGGGAGGAGGGGACCACGAGCAGTACTTC
TRBV6-1,NA,TRBJ2-6,NA,CATSDRDRANVLTF,TGTGCCACCTCCGACCGCGACAGGGCCAACGTCCTGACTTTC
TRBV19,few,TRBJ1-1,TRBD1,CALTRDRKNTEAFF,TGTGCCCTAACCCGGGACAGGAAGAACACTGAAGCTTTCTTT
TRBV15,NA,TRBJ1-1,NA,CATSSKGGEAFF,TGTGCCACCAGCAGTAAGGGGGGTGAAGCTTTCTTT
TRBV20-1,few,TRBJ2-1,TRBD2,CSARGRSSGGHEQFF,TGCAGTGCTAGAGGGAGAAGTAGCGGGGGTCATGAGCAGTTCTTC
TRBV10-2,many,TRBJ1-6,TRBD1,CASIEDRGRYSPLHF,TGCGCCAGCATAGAGGACAGGGGAAGGTATTCACCCCTCCACTTT
TRBV7-6,many,TRBJ2-7,NA,CASSSGGPNEQYF,TGTGCCAGCAGCTCAGGAGGGCCGAATGAGCAGTACTTC
TRBV7-2,many,TRBJ1-2,NA,CASSLLFYGYTF,TGTGCCAGCAGCTTACTTTTCTATGGCTACACCTTC
TRBV16,many,TRBJ1-5,NA,CASSQWTFQPQHF,TGTGCCAGCAGCCAATGGACTTTTCAGCCCCAGCATTTT